Sequencing of this T cell receptor beta chain was carried out in a study of T-cell reconstitution after alpha-beta-depleted transplantation in children. In germline, CDR1 is SGHNT, CDR2 YYREEE (reference sequence). The CDR3 spans 16 residues. Trimming shortened V by 0 bases and J by 4 bases, and 16 bases separated the two germline ends. Unique molecular identifiers featured in how the TCRbeta library was prepared. TCRdb passed the PCR reads through MiXCR, listing each CDR3 protein once. The data show about 580,000 distinct CDR3 sequences, 23% seen once. The chain has TRBV5-4 and TRBJ2-5; D unresolved. This sample comprised PBMCs, mostly from graft donor cells, obtained 360 days after TCRalphabeta/CD19-depleted stem cell transplant. The source is a boy under three years old who had a stem cell transplant for acute myeloid leukemia, so the T cells may come from the graft donor. In nucleotides, the CDR3 is TGTGCCAGCAGCTTGGACTACGGGCCACGCCGAGAGACCCAGTACTTC. Protein: CASSLDYGPRRETQYF.